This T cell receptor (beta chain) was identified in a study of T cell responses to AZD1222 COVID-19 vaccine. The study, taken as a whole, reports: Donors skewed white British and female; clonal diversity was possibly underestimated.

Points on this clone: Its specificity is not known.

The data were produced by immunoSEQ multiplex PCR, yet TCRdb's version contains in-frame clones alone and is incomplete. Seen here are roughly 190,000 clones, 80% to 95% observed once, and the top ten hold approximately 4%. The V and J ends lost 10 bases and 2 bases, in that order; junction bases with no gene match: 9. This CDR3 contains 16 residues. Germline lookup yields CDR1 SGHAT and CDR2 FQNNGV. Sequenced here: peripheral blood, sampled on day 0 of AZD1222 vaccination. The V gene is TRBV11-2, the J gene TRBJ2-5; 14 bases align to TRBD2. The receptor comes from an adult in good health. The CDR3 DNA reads TGTGCCACGGAGACTAGCGGGGGGGCTGATCAAGAGACCCAGTACTTC. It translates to CATETSGGADQETQYF.